This is a list of T cell receptor beta chains from one sample in a study of monozygotic twins with inflammatory bowel disease. TCRdb re-called the 5' RACE reads and shows each CDR3 protein once, DNA omitted. This sample's table reports approximately 380,000 distinct CDR3 sequences. What was sequenced was blood. All receptors derive from a human donor with ulcerative colitis or Crohn's disease, or a healthy co-twin of an affected twin (not recorded which). CDR3s include the opening cysteine and the closing phenylalanine or tryptophan.

TRBV5-1	TRBJ2-5	CASSLASGTGQKTQYF
TRBV3-1	TRBJ1-6	CASSQRDRANSPLHF
TRBV5-1	TRBJ2-7	CASSPPSGGASYEQYF
TRBV24-1	TRBJ2-1	CATSDTGGGRYNEQFF
TRBV5-1	TRBJ2-3	CATTVGVAGDTDTQYF
TRBV6-5	TRBJ2-7	CASSSVTIVQGGSEQYF
TRBV7-9	TRBJ2-1	CASSPFLRGAPYNEQFF
TRBV27	TRBJ1-6	CASSPGRGGSPLHF
TRBV18	TRBJ2-7	CASSPQVTYEQYF
TRBV5-4	TRBJ2-7	CASSLGGQGTFREQYF
TRBV14	TRBJ1-6	CASSQARSSPLHF
TRBV7-2	TRBJ2-7	CASSLTSQRSEQYF
TRBV5-1	TRBJ2-1	CASSSGTSGGDEQFF
TRBV6-5	TRBJ2-7	CASSLYGTGGYEQYF
TRBV5-1	TRBJ1-6	CASSLGQTNSPLHF